These 27 T cell receptor beta chains originate from one sample sequenced in a study of identical twins. TCRdb recomputed calls from the 5' RACE reads with MiXCR, one row per CDR3 protein. The table shows 600,000 to 850,000 distinct CDR3 sequences, with 18% occurring only once. These data were also filed under a second study, of T cells expressing NK-cell markers.

Material: PBMCs. All receptors come from a woman aged 18 to 35 in good health.

The genes are TRBV6-6 and TRBJ2-3; no reliable D call. Trimming removed 6 bases at V and 2 bases at J, with 6 bases between. Germline V gives CDR1 MNHNY, CDR2 SVGAGI (reference sequence). The CDR3 contains 12 residues. In DNA, the CDR3 is TGTGCCAGCAGGGAGAACACAGATACGCAGTATTTT. Its protein is CASRENTDTQYF.

The sample holds a few counts of this clonotype. The chain employs TRBV12-3 or TRBV12-4 and TRBJ1-2, with 9 bases that match TRBD1. The length of the CDR3 is 14 residues. After removal of 6 bases from V and 6 bases from J, the junction contained 8 bases not matched to a gene. The CDR3, as DNA: TGTGCCAGCAGCCATAAGCGGACAGGGGATGGCTACACCTTC. It is translated as CASSHKRTGDGYTF.

The V and J genes are TRBV29-1 and TRBJ2-1; tentatively, D is TRBD2 (5 bases). From germline, CDR1 is SQVTM and CDR2 ANQGSEA. Trimming pared 8 bases from V and 8 bases from J, leaving 13 bases between. The CDR3 loop spans 11 amino acids. The CDR3 spells CSHLLGDEQFF. CDR3 DNA: TGCAGCCACCTTCTGGGAGATGAGCAGTTCTTC.

The chain links TRBV6-5 to TRBJ1-4; 8 bases are a match to TRBD1. The germline gives CDR1 MNHEY, CDR2 SVGAGI. V was clipped by 7 bases and J by 8 bases; unmatched bases: 3. The CDR3 runs 12 residues. The CDR3 DNA sequence: TGTGCCAGCAAAACAGGGGGGGAAAAACTGTTTTTT. As protein: CASKTGGEKLFF.

V is TRBV20-1 and J is TRBJ2-1; 7 nucleotides match TRBD2. This CDR3 region has 10 residues. Germline V gives CDR1 DFQATT, CDR2 SNEGSKA (reference sequence). CDR3 in DNA: TGCGGGTTCAGGGAGGGGGAGCAGTTCTTC. Amino acid sequence: CGFREGEQFF.

This clonotype was seen a handful of times. This chain uses TRBV6-2 or TRBV6-3 with TRBJ1-3; no clear D. Germline V gene data show CDR1 as MNHEY and CDR2 as SVGEGT. This CDR3 has 15 residues. The ends were cut back, 0 bases at V and 0 bases at J, with 6 bases in the middle. CDR3: CASSYSRSSGNTIYF. CDR3 bases: TGTGCCAGCAGTTACTCGAGGAGCTCTGGAAACACCATATATTTT.

The rearrangement links TRBV7-2 to TRBJ2-1; the D call may be TRBD1 or TRBD2 (5 bases each). The CDR3 contains 17 residues. V dropped 7 bases and J dropped 4 bases, with 23 bases sitting between them. Germline V lookup: CDR1 SGHTA, CDR2 FQGNSA. CDR3 in amino acids: CASTPLGAESFYNEQFF. The CDR3 DNA reads TGTGCCAGCACCCCTCTCGGGGCAGAATCTTTTTACAATGAGCAGTTCTTC.

This chain uses TRBV29-1 with TRBJ2-3, with unresolved D. Trimming cost V 3 bases and J 1 base, with 8 bases left between them. The germline CDR1 and CDR2 sequences are SQVTM and ANQGSEA. The CDR3 is made up of 13 amino acids. CDR3 loop: CSVEVHGTDTQYF. For the CDR3, the DNA is TGCAGCGTTGAGGTTCATGGCACAGATACGCAGTATTTT.

This chain uses TRBV10-3 with TRBJ2-5, with a possible D match to TRBD2 (6 bases). CDR1 and CDR2 from the germline V gene are ENHRY and SYGVKD. CDR3 length: 12 amino acids. Trimming stripped 3 bases from V and 6 bases from J, with 8 bases between. The CDR3 DNA follows: TGTGCCATCAGTGAAGGAGGGAAGACCCAGTACTTC. Amino acid sequence: CAISEGGKTQYF.

The chain has TRBV7-9 and TRBJ1-1; TRBD1 might be the D (6 bases). The length of the CDR3 is 15 residues. Germline CDR1 and CDR2: SEHNR and FQNEAQ (reference sequence). V was shortened by 4 bases and J by 4 bases, with 16 bases between the two germline ends. The CDR3 region has the DNA TGTGCCAGCAGCTCCCTGGGGGGGCGGGTCACTGAAGCTTTCTTT. Translating gives CASSSLGGRVTEAFF.

The V gene is TRBV29-1, the J gene TRBJ2-3, with D possibly being TRBD1 or TRBD2 (5 bases each). V was clipped by 6 bases and J by 2 bases, with 15 bases between them. The CDR3 covers 14 residues. Germline CDR1 is SQVTM and CDR2 is ANQGSEA. The CDR3 here is CSVGAAVTTDTQYF. The CDR3 DNA sequence: TGCAGCGTCGGGGCAGCGGTGACCACAGATACGCAGTATTTT.

The V gene is TRBV5-1, the J gene TRBJ2-6, with 8 bases fitting TRBD2. The CDR3 spans 15 residues. Germline trimming cut 4 bases from V and 6 bases from J; bases unmatched to any gene: 6. The V gene's germline CDR1 is SGHRS and CDR2 YFSETQ. CDR3 residues: CASSPGGVVANVLTF. The CDR3 DNA reads as TGCGCCAGCAGCCCGGGGGGGGTGGTGGCCAACGTCCTGACTTTC.

The sample holds many counts of this clonotype. The chain is built from TRBV24-1 and TRBJ2-2; no clear D gene. The germline V and J ends were trimmed by 4 bases and 5 bases, with 13 bases remaining between them. Germline CDR1 is KGHDR and CDR2 is SFDVKD. CDR3 length: 15 residues. CDR3 in DNA: TGTGCCACCAGTGACCGGTTTGCTAGGACCGGGGAGCTGTTTTTT. It specifies CATSDRFARTGELFF.

The J gene is TRBJ1-1, the V gene TRBV5-6; D unclear. Germline V gene sequence: CDR1 SGHDT, CDR2 YYEEEE. Trimming shortened V by 4 bases and J by 1 base, and 8 bases separated the two germline ends. This CDR3 contains 13 residues. As DNA, the CDR3 is TGTGCCAGCAGCGGTGACTGGAACACTGAAGCTTTCTTT. This translates into CASSGDWNTEAFF. The full variable domain, with the rest looked up from reference TRBV5-6 and TRBJ1-1, is DAGVTQSPTHLIKTRGQQVTLRCSPKSGHDTVSWYQQALGQGPQFIFQYYEEEERQRGNFPDRFSGHQFPNYSSELNVNALLLGDSALYLCASSGDWNTEAFFGQGTRLTVV.

This clonotype showed up just a few times. The chain is built from TRBV20-1 and TRBJ1-5; D not certain. Trimming removed 6 bases from V and 5 bases from J, with 11 bases in between. CDR3 length: 12 residues. CDR1 is DFQATT, CDR2 SNEGSKA, per germline (reference sequence). This CDR3 reads CSAMGRDQPQHF. The CDR3 coding sequence is TGCAGTGCGATGGGTCGCGATCAGCCCCAGCATTTT.

The chain couples TRBV6-1 to TRBJ1-1, with D unclear. This CDR3 spans 13 amino acids. Trimming left V 3 bases short and J 5 bases short, with 10 bases between. The germline CDR1 and CDR2 sequences are MNHNS and SASEGT. Written as DNA, the CDR3 is TGTGCCAGCAGTGATATGGGGAGAACTGAAGCTTTCTTT. Translating gives CASSDMGRTEAFF.

The V gene is TRBV20-1, the J gene TRBJ2-7, with 12 bases that match TRBD2. This CDR3 contains 15 residues. Germline V gives CDR1 DFQATT, CDR2 SNEGSKA (reference sequence). V dropped 4 bases and J dropped 7; count of bases not matched to a gene: 11. CDR3 region: CSAIKRTSGTREQYF. The CDR3 region has the DNA TGCAGTGCTATAAAACGGACTAGCGGGACCAGGGAGCAGTACTTC.

V usage is TRBV5-1 and J usage is TRBJ2-1; no clear D. The CDR3 has 13 residues. CDR1 and CDR2 from the germline V gene are SGHRS and YFSETQ. Deletions cut 0 bases from V and 8 bases from J, with 9 bases between. CDR3 loop: CASSLGVRDEQFF. In DNA form, the CDR3 reads TGCGCCAGCAGCTTGGGGGTCCGCGATGAGCAGTTCTTC.

This clonotype was counted only a few times. This rearrangement joins TRBV6-1 to TRBJ2-3; D gene uncertain. V was pared by 4 bases and J by 3 bases, with 8 bases between. Germline lookup yields CDR1 MNHNS and CDR2 SASEGT. This CDR3 comprises 13 residues. The CDR3 DNA sequence: TGTGCCAGCAGTGGACGCCTTACAGATACGCAGTATTTT. Its translation: CASSGRLTDTQYF.

This clonotype was seen a few times. The genes are TRBV29-1 and TRBJ2-1; TRBD1 might be the D (6 bases). CDR3 size: 12 residues. Trimming took off 3 bases at V and 3 bases at J, with 6 bases between the two ends. Germline lookup yields CDR1 SQVTM and CDR2 ANQGSEA. For the CDR3, the DNA is TGCAGCGTTGAGGACAGCTACAATGAGCAGTTCTTC. Amino acid sequence: CSVEDSYNEQFF.

The genes are TRBV29-1 and TRBJ2-2; D gene unclear. Germline values: CDR1 SQVTM, CDR2 ANQGSEA. The CDR3 length is 13 residues. V was trimmed by 8 bases and J by 4 bases, leaving 14 bases between them. DNA of the CDR3: TGCAGCACAGCCGCGGTAGCCACCGGGGAGCTGTTTTTT. Protein: CSTAAVATGELFF.

This clonotype was detected only a few times. This CDR3 fails to terminate in the conserved phenylalanine or tryptophan, so it likely reflects a read error. The rearrangement links TRBV29-1 to TRBJ1-1; 9 nucleotides line up with TRBD1. The CDR3 is 16 residues long. CDR1 SQVTM and CDR2 ANQGSEA come from the germline V gene. J gave up 0 bases and V 1 base, and 6 bases lay outside the gene matches. CDR3 sequence (DNA): TGCAGCGTTGAAGCCCGGGACAGGGCGTTGAACACTGAAGCTTTCCTT. As protein: CSVEARDRALNTEAFL.

This chain joins TRBV12-5 and TRBJ2-5; 8 positions match TRBD1. Per germline, CDR1 LGHNT and CDR2 FRNRAP. CDR3 length equals 14 residues. The V gene end was trimmed by 5 bases and the J gene end by 5 bases; junction bases not matched to a gene: 7. The CDR3: CASGPGQAAETQYF. CDR3 DNA: TGTGCTAGTGGTCCGGGACAGGCGGCTGAGACCCAGTACTTC.

This clonotype occurred a few times. V is TRBV7-9 and J is TRBJ1-1, with D perhaps matching TRBD1 (5 bases). V dropped 6 bases and J dropped 5 bases, with 16 bases sitting between them. The CDR3 consists of 14 residues. Germline V gene sequence: CDR1 SEHNR, CDR2 FQNEAQ (reference sequence). Here the CDR3 reads CASRGVGGVTEAFF. The DNA for the CDR3 is TGTGCCAGCAGAGGGGTCGGGGGGGTAACTGAAGCTTTCTTT.

This clonotype was seen just once. The chain recombines TRBV11-2 with TRBJ2-2; TRBD1 matches at 9 bases. The CDR3 sequence is 15 residues long. Unmatched junction bases numbered 8, after V lost 5 bases and J lost 7 bases. CDR1 is SGHAT and CDR2 is FQNNGV in the germline V gene. CDR3 nucleotide sequence: TGTGCCAGCAGCGTCTGGACAGGGGATGTCGGGGAGCTGTTTTTT. Residues: CASSVWTGDVGELFF.

The rearrangement links TRBV18 to TRBJ2-3; 7 nucleotides line up with TRBD2. V gave up 2 bases and J gave up 10 bases; unmatched junction bases: 15. There are 16 residues in the CDR3. Germline V gene lookup returns CDR1 KGHSH and CDR2 LQKENI. The CDR3: CASSPVAGRAHEPQYF. In nucleotides, the CDR3 is TGTGCCAGCTCACCAGTAGCGGGCCGCGCGCATGAGCCGCAGTATTTT.

In this sample, this clonotype turned up many times. This chain connects TRBV7-8 to TRBJ2-1; no firm D call. V was trimmed by 1 base and J by 8 bases, leaving 6 bases between them. Germline assignment: CDR1 SGHVS and CDR2 FQNEAQ. CDR3 length equals 12 residues. CDR3 amino acids: CASSLGEHEQFF. DNA of the CDR3: TGTGCCAGCAGCTTAGGTGAGCATGAGCAGTTCTTC.